This TCR beta chain was obtained from a study of human T cells and chemical hapten exposure. In the study overall: Patch tests of 0.01% DPC on the upper back were read at 6 days. Across samples, TCR yields varied, mostly owing to small differences in pooled library volumes.

This clonotype was counted a single time. The time point denotes: patch test 1, 2 weeks after DPC sensitization. The sample's treatment: therapeutic diphenylcyclopropenone sensitization with weekly scalp DPC. Germline CDR1 SGHAT, CDR2 FQDESV (reference sequence). V dropped 4 bases and J dropped 5 bases, with 20 bases sitting between them. This CDR3 has 17 amino acids. From the RACE reads, TCRdb called clonotypes with MiXCR, one entry per CDR3 protein. The data hold some 70,000 distinct CDR3 sequences, with around 30% observed a single time. The V and J genes are TRBV11-1 and TRBJ2-2; D may be TRBD1 or TRBD2 (7 bases each). Material: whole blood, obtained in connection with sensitization to the hapten diphenylcyclopropenone (DPC). The source is a man between 35 and 55 years old with alopecia areata. Some clones in this sample may be carry-over from other donors' samples. The CDR3 region has the DNA TGTGCCAGCAGCTCAGGGGGGGCTAGGTTATTGACCGGGGAGCTGTTTTTT. Encoded protein: CASSSGGARLLTGELFF.